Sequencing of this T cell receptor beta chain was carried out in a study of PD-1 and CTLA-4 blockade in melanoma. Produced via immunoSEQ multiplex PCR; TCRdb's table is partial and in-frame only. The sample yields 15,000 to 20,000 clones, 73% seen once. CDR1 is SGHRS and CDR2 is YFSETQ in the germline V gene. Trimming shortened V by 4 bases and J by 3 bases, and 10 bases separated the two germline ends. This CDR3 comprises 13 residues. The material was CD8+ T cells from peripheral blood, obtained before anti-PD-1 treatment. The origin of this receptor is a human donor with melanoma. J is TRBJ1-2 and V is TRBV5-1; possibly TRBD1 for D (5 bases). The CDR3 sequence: CASSLREDYGYTF. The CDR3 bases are TGCGCCAGCAGCCTCAGGGAAGACTATGGCTACACCTTC.